A selection of T cell receptor beta chains follows, all from one sample in a study of blood T cells in healthy people across ages. TCRdb reprocessed the 5' RACE reads via MiXCR and lists one record per CDR3 protein. Of some 1.5 million distinct CDR3 sequences in the sample, roughly 43% were seen once. Material for sequencing was blood. These receptors all come from a woman between 18 and 29 years old in good health. Both conserved end residues are part of each CDR3. A D gene is named only where the DNA matches it firmly. Rows may omit the clone size; those that give it use once, few, many or a size class.

D | J | size | V | CDR3 | DNA
. | TRBJ1-5 | . | TRBV27 | CASSRGSGTNQPQHF | TGTGCCAGCAGCCGGGGATCAGGGACCAATCAGCCCCAGCATTTT
TRBD2 | TRBJ2-3 | few | TRBV7-2 | CASSLDGGSGDTQYF | TGTGCCAGCAGCTTAGACGGGGGGTCGGGAGATACGCAGTATTTT
TRBD2 | TRBJ2-7 | few | TRBV11-1 | CASTPDEGGPHEQYF | TGTGCCAGCACCCCAGACGAGGGAGGGCCCCACGAGCAGTACTTC
. | TRBJ2-7 | . | TRBV6-5 | CASSYGPGNYNEQYF | TGTGCCAGCAGTTACGGGCCAGGGAACTACAATGAGCAGTACTTC
TRBD2 | TRBJ2-5 | . | TRBV12-3/TRBV12-4 | CASSLIAGGVGTQYF | TGTGCCAGCAGTTTAATAGCGGGGGGCGTTGGGACCCAGTACTTC
TRBD1 | TRBJ1-6 | . | TRBV29-1 | CSVRTGKDSPLHF | TGCAGCGTTCGGACAGGGAAGGATTCACCCCTCCACTTT
. | TRBJ1-5 | few | TRBV25-1 | CASSDLLRKVEHF | TGTGCCAGCAGTGATCTTCTAAGAAAAGTTGAGCATTTT
TRBD2 | TRBJ2-7 | . | TRBV7-9 | CASSSPPKASGSSYEQYF | TGTGCCAGCAGCTCCCCCCCAAAGGCTAGCGGGAGCTCCTACGAGCAGTACTTC
. | TRBJ1-5 | few | TRBV7-2 | CASSLGDTSNQPQHF | TGTGCCAGCAGCTTAGGCGATACTAGCAATCAGCCCCAGCATTTT
. | TRBJ1-1 | . | TRBV29-1 | CSPVSQVASNTEAFF | TGCAGCCCCGTCAGCCAGGTTGCCTCGAACACTGAAGCTTTCTTT
. | TRBJ2-3 | . | TRBV9 | CASSLRPGRSDTQYF | TGTGCCAGCAGCCTCAGACCGGGTCGTTCAGATACGCAGTATTTT
. | TRBJ2-5 | few | TRBV2 | CASSEVGRETQYF | TGTGCCAGCAGTGAAGTGGGGCGGGAGACCCAGTACTTC
TRBD2 | TRBJ2-1 | . | TRBV5-1 | CASSFGTSMPNEQFF | TGCGCCAGCAGCTTTGGGACTAGCATGCCGAATGAGCAGTTCTTC
TRBD1 | TRBJ2-7 | few | TRBV27 | CASSLTGGYGSYEQYF | TGTGCCAGCAGTTTGACAGGGGGCTACGGCTCCTACGAGCAGTACTTC
. | TRBJ2-5 | . | TRBV7-2 | CASSLRQEWETQYF | TGTGCCAGCAGCCTCAGACAGGAGTGGGAGACCCAGTACTTC
. | TRBJ2-1 | . | TRBV6-6 | CASSFQLTYEQFF | TGTGCCAGCAGTTTTCAGCTTACCTACGAGCAGTTCTTC
TRBD1 | TRBJ2-3 | . | TRBV23-1 | CASSLRTGGEGDTQYF | TGCGCCAGCAGTCTTCGGACAGGGGGCGAAGGAGATACGCAGTATTTT
. | TRBJ2-5 | . | TRBV4-3 | CASRSWSNEQYF | TGCGCCAGCCGGAGTTGGTCCAATGAGCAGTACTTC
TRBD1 | TRBJ1-5 | many | TRBV12-3/TRBV12-4 | CASSLGTGVQPQHF | TGTGCCAGCAGTTTGGGAACAGGGGTTCAGCCCCAGCATTTT
. | TRBJ2-1 | . | TRBV12-3/TRBV12-4 | CASSLHRRGYNEQFF | TGTGCCAGCAGTTTACACAGGAGAGGCTACAATGAGCAGTTCTTC
. | TRBJ2-3 | few | TRBV6-5 | CASSKDLVADTQYF | TGTGCCAGCAGCAAAGACCTGGTGGCAGATACGCAGTATTTT
TRBD1 | TRBJ2-1 | . | TRBV4-1 | CASSHLTGGWNNEQFF | TGCGCCAGCAGCCACCTAACAGGGGGTTGGAACAATGAGCAGTTCTTC
. | TRBJ2-3 | few | TRBV7-3 | CASSAAGTQAGDTQYF | TGTGCCAGCAGCGCCGCCGGGACACAGGCAGGAGATACGCAGTATTTT
TRBD2 | TRBJ2-7 | . | TRBV20-1 | CSAPDGAGSPYEQYF | TGCAGTGCTCCCGACGGAGCGGGAAGCCCCTACGAGCAGTACTTC
. | TRBJ2-7 | . | TRBV2 | CASSETPGYEQYF | TGTGCCAGCAGTGAAACTCCTGGGTACGAGCAGTACTTC
. | TRBJ2-5 | few | TRBV20-1 | CSVKQGVRKTQYF | TGCAGTGTTAAACAGGGAGTTAGAAAGACCCAGTACTTC
TRBD1 | TRBJ2-1 | . | TRBV5-1 | CASSLYPGGFYNEQFF | TGCGCCAGCAGCTTGTATCCAGGGGGCTTCTACAATGAGCAGTTCTTC
TRBD2 | TRBJ2-7 | . | TRBV4-1 | CASSQGAGVFNEQYF | TGCGCCAGCAGCCAAGGAGCGGGGGTCTTTAATGAGCAGTACTTC
. | TRBJ2-7 | . | TRBV29-1 | CSVVELVGNYEQYF | TGCAGCGTTGTGGAGTTAGTAGGTAATTACGAGCAGTACTTC
. | TRBJ1-2 | . | TRBV28 | CASSLGVTLYGYTF | TGTGCCAGCAGTTTAGGGGTCACCCTCTATGGCTACACCTTC
. | TRBJ2-1 | few | TRBV12-3/TRBV12-4 | CASSLRQKNEQFF | TGTGCCAGCAGTTTGCGGCAGAAAAATGAGCAGTTCTTC
TRBD2 | TRBJ2-3 | . | TRBV30 | CAWTPGTTLTDTQYF | TGTGCCTGGACCCCCGGGACTACCCTCACAGATACGCAGTATTTT
TRBD2 | TRBJ2-7 | few | TRBV2 | CARFGRGAYEQYF | TGTGCCAGGTTTGGACGGGGGGCCTACGAGCAGTACTTC
. | TRBJ2-5 | . | TRBV12-3/TRBV12-4 | CASSWNPQETQYF | TGTGCCAGCAGTTGGAACCCTCAAGAGACCCAGTACTTC
TRBD2 | TRBJ2-1 | . | TRBV20-1 | CSASYSGTYNGQFF | TGCAGTGCTAGCTATAGCGGGACCTACAATGGGCAGTTCTTC
TRBD2 | TRBJ2-1 | . | TRBV7-2 | CASSIHSGLASNEQFF | TGTGCCAGCAGCATACACTCGGGACTAGCATCCAATGAGCAGTTCTTC
TRBD1 | TRBJ2-5 | . | TRBV7-9 | CASSLKPGQGYNEQYF | TGTGCCAGCAGCCTTAAGCCGGGACAGGGGTACAATGAGCAGTACTTC
. | TRBJ2-5 | . | TRBV2 | CASSEDLPVQETQYF | TGTGCCAGCAGTGAAGACCTGCCCGTACAAGAGACCCAGTACTTC
. | TRBJ1-1 | . | TRBV20-1 | CSAEHRNTEAFF | TGCAGTGCCGAACACAGGAACACTGAAGCTTTCTTT
TRBD1 | TRBJ2-1 | few | TRBV5-5 | CASRLGQVPAYNEQFF | TGTGCCAGCAGACTGGGACAGGTCCCGGCCTACAATGAGCAGTTCTTC
. | TRBJ1-1 | few | TRBV4-3 | CASSQNRAMNTEAFF | TGCGCCAGCAGCCAAAACAGGGCTATGAACACTGAAGCTTTCTTT
. | TRBJ1-2 | . | TRBV4-3 | CASSQDITADNYGYTF | TGCGCCAGCAGCCAAGATATCACAGCTGACAACTATGGCTACACCTTC
. | TRBJ1-6 | . | TRBV7-6 | CASSLGGLSSYNSPLHF | TGTGCCAGCAGCTTAGGAGGGTTAAGTTCCTATAATTCACCCCTCCACTTT
TRBD2 | TRBJ2-3 | few | TRBV4-3 | CASSQGLVAGSADTQYF | TGCGCCAGCAGCCAAGGTTTGGTAGCGGGGTCTGCAGATACGCAGTATTTT
TRBD2 | TRBJ2-1 | few | TRBV7-3 | CASSLGTRIYNEQFF | TGTGCCAGCAGCTTAGGGACTAGGATTTACAATGAGCAGTTCTTC
. | TRBJ2-1 | . | TRBV27 | CASGQFNEQFF | TGTGCCAGCGGACAGTTTAATGAGCAGTTCTTC